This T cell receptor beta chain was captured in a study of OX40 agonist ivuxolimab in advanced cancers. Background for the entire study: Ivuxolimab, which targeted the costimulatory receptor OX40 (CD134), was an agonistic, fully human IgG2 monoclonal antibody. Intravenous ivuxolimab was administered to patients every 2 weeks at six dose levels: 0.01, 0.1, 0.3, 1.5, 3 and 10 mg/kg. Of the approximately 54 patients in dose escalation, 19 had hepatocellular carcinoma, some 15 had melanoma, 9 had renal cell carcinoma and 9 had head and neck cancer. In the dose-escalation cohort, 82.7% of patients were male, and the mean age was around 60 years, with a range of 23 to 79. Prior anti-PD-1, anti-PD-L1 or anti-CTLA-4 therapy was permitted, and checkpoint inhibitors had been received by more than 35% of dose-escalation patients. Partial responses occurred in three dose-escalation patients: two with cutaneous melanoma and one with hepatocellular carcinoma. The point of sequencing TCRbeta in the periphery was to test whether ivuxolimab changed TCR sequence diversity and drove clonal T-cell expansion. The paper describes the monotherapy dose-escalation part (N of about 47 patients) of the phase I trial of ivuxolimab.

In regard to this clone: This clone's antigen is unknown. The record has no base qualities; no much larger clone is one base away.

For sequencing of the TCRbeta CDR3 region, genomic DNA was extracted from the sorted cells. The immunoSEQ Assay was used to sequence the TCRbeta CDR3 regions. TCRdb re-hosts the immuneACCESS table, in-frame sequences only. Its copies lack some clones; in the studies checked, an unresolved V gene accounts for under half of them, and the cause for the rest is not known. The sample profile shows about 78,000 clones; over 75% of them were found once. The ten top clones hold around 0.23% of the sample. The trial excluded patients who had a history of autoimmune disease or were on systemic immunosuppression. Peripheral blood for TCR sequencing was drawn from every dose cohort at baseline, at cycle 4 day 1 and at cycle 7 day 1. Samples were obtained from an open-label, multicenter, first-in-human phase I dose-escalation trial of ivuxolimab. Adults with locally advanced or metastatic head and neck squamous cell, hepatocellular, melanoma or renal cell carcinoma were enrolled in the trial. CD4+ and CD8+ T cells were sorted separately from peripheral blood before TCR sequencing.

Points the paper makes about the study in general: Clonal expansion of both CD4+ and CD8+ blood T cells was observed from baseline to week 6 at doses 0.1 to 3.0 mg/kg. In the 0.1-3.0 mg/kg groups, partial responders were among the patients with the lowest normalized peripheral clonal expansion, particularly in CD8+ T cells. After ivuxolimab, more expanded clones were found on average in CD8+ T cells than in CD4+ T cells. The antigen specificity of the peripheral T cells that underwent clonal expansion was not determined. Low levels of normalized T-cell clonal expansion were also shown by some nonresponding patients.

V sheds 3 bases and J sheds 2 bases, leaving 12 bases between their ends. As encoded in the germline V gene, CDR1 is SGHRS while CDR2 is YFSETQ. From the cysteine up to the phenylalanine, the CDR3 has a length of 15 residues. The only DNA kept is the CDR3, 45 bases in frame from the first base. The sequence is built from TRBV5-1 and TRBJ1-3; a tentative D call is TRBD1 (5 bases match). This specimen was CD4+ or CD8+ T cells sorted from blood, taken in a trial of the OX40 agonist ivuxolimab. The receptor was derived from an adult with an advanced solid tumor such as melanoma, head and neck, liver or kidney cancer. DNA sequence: TGCGCCAGCAGCTCCAGCACGGGGCCTGGAAACACCATATATTTT. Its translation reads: CASSSSTGPGNTIYF.